These T cell receptor beta chains were read from a single sample in a study of glioma-infiltrating T cells after dendritic cell vaccination. The method was immunoSEQ multiplex PCR; TCRdb's version includes in-frame clones alone and lacks a portion of them. Altogether under 100,000 clones are present, more than 75% being singletons, with the ten largest covering just under 3%. The source was blood, collected before dendritic cell vaccination. These TCRs come from a human donor with glioblastoma. Both conserved end residues are part of each CDR3. A D gene is named only where the DNA matches it firmly. Clone sizes are given selectively: once, few, many, or a class where the clone is expanded.

D gene	J gene	clone size	V gene	CDR3 length	CDR3 protein	CDR3 DNA
TRBD1	TRBJ1-1	-	TRBV6-1	13	CASNKRGQGEAFF	TGTGCCAGCAACAAGAGGGGACAGGGAGAAGCTTTCTTT
TRBD1	TRBJ1-4	few	TRBV6-6	13	CASSYSDREKLFF	TGTGCCAGCAGTTACTCGGACAGGGAAAAACTGTTTTTT
TRBD1	TRBJ2-7	-	TRBV10-2	15	CASSEYRGPSYEQYF	TGCGCCAGCAGTGAGTATAGGGGGCCCTCCTACGAGCAGTACTTC
TRBD1	TRBJ2-7	many	TRBV4-1	16	CASSQGGTGSSYEQYF	TGCGCCAGCAGCCAAGGTGGGACAGGGAGCTCCTACGAGCAGTACTTC
-	TRBJ1-1	-	TRBV6-1	12	CASSARGSEAFF	TGTGCCAGCAGTGCCCGGGGGAGTGAAGCTTTCTTT
-	TRBJ1-4	-	TRBV14	17	CASGQDRDTRTNEKLFF	TGTGCCAGCGGCCAAGACCGGGACACAAGAACTAATGAAAAACTGTTTTTT
TRBD1	TRBJ1-4	-	TRBV2	16	CASREQGLARNEKLFF	TGTGCCAGCAGGGAACAGGGGCTTGCCCGTAATGAAAAACTGTTTTTT
-	TRBJ1-1	few	TRBV30	14	CAWSRTRERVKAFF	TGTGCCTGGAGCCGTACCCGGGAGAGGGTGAAAGCTTTCTTT
-	TRBJ1-1	-	TRBV18	15	CASSPFGGRDTEAFF	TGTGCCAGCTCACCATTCGGGGGGCGAGACACTGAAGCTTTCTTT
-	TRBJ2-7	-	TRBV11-3	14	CASSSPDSPYEQYF	TGTGCCAGCAGCTCTCCGGACAGTCCCTACGAGCAGTACTTC
TRBD1	TRBJ2-7	-	TRBV6-1	16	CASSELRGSPSYEQYF	TGTGCCAGCAGTGAGCTCAGGGGGTCCCCCTCCTACGAGCAGTACTTC
TRBD1	TRBJ2-3	-	TRBV6-5	14	CASSYGTGADTQYF	TGTGCCAGCAGTTATGGGACAGGGGCCGATACGCAGTATTTT
TRBD1	TRBJ1-1	-	TRBV7-3	14	CASSVQGGNTEAFF	TGTGCCAGCAGCGTACAGGGGGGGAACACTGAAGCTTTCTTT
-	TRBJ2-5	-	TRBV5-4	14	CASSRGGEQETQYF	TGTGCCAGCAGCCGAGGGGGAGAACAAGAGACCCAGTACTTC
TRBD1	TRBJ1-1	few	TRBV27	14	CASSPDRENTEAFF	TGTGCCAGCAGTCCGGACAGGGAGAACACTGAAGCTTTCTTT
-	TRBJ2-1	-	TRBV7-3	13	CASRASSYNEQFF	TGTGCCAGCAGGGCTAGCTCCTACAATGAGCAGTTCTTC
TRBD2	TRBJ2-2	-	TRBV6-1	13	CALGEGLAGELFF	TGTGCCCTAGGGGAGGGTTTGGCCGGGGAGCTGTTTTTT
-	TRBJ1-1	once	TRBV6-1	15	CASSESGRVGTEAFF	TGTGCCAGCAGTGAATCCGGGAGAGTTGGGACTGAAGCTTTCTTT
-	TRBJ2-2	-	TRBV5-4	16	CAGHRGGGTNTGELFF	TGTGCCGGACATCGAGGCGGCGGGACGAACACCGGGGAGCTGTTTTTT
-	TRBJ2-6	-	TRBV27	19	CASSSLRQDKSSGANVLTF	TGTGCCAGCAGTTCCCTCCGACAGGATAAGAGCTCTGGGGCCAACGTCCTGACTTTC
-	TRBJ1-1	-	TRBV6-1	18	CASSEYGGGGLLYGEAFF	TGTGCCAGCAGTGAATATGGGGGGGGCGGATTATTGTACGGTGAAGCTTTCTTT
TRBD1	TRBJ1-5	-	TRBV7-2	11	CASGTGGPQHF	TGTGCCAGCGGGACAGGAGGGCCCCAGCATTTT
-	TRBJ1-3	-	TRBV11-2	14	CASSFGREGNTIYF	TGTGCCAGCAGCTTTGGCAGGGAAGGAAACACCATATATTTT
-	TRBJ2-7	-	TRBV7-9	12	CASSFQRYEQYF	TGTGCCAGCAGCTTTCAACGGTACGAGCAGTACTTC
TRBD2	TRBJ2-1	-	TRBV5-4	15	CASSSGSGSRDEQFF	TGTGCCAGCAGCTCTGGAAGCGGGAGTAGGGATGAGCAGTTCTTC
-	TRBJ2-7	-	TRBV7-9	13	CASSPEARYEQYF	TGTGCCAGCAGTCCCGAGGCTCGGTACGAGCAGTACTTC
-	TRBJ1-5	-	TRBV15	13	CATSRGAGQPQHF	TGTGCCACCAGCAGAGGGGCAGGCCAGCCCCAGCATTTT
-	TRBJ2-1	-	TRBV19	10	CASGLYEQFF	TGTGCCAGTGGCTTATATGAGCAGTTCTTC
TRBD2	TRBJ2-7	once	TRBV4-2	15	CASSPSLAGVYEQYF	TGTGCCAGCAGTCCTTCCCTAGCGGGGGTGTACGAGCAGTACTTC
-	TRBJ2-7	-	TRBV7-8	15	CASSPHGGRVNEQYF	TGTGCCAGCAGCCCCCACGGGGGGCGGGTTAACGAGCAGTACTTC
TRBD1	TRBJ2-7	-	TRBV7-2	16	CASSLRLGTGAYEQYF	TGTGCCAGCAGCTTAAGGTTGGGGACAGGAGCCTACGAGCAGTACTTC
-	TRBJ1-1	once	TRBV18	16	CASSPRSNSFNTEAFF	TGTGCCAGCTCACCACGGTCGAACAGTTTTAACACTGAAGCTTTCTTT
TRBD1	TRBJ2-7	-	TRBV30	15	CAWSVPGGRSYEQYF	TGTGCCTGGAGTGTCCCAGGGGGAAGGAGCTACGAGCAGTACTTC
-	TRBJ1-1	once	TRBV5-8	14	CASSFTQDITEAFF	TGTGCCAGCAGCTTTACTCAGGACATCACTGAAGCTTTCTTT
TRBD1	TRBJ1-2	once	TRBV30	14	CAWSADRVGHGYTF	TGTGCCTGGAGTGCCGACAGGGTGGGCCATGGCTACACCTTC
TRBD1	TRBJ2-3	-	TRBV7-9	16	CASSRLETGGRDTQYF	TGTGCCAGCAGTCGGCTTGAGACAGGGGGAAGGGATACGCAGTATTTT
-	TRBJ2-2	-	TRBV2	14	CASSEFRNTGELFF	TGTGCCAGCAGTGAATTCCGTAACACCGGGGAGCTGTTTTTT
TRBD1	TRBJ2-7	-	TRBV7-3	13	CASSPGQGREQYF	TGTGCCAGCAGCCCCGGACAGGGGAGGGAGCAGTACTTC
TRBD2	TRBJ2-7	-	TRBV19	16	CASSKGTSGTSHEQYF	TGTGCCAGTAGTAAAGGGACTAGCGGAACGAGCCACGAGCAGTACTTC
TRBD1	TRBJ1-6	-	TRBV5-6	16	CASSSGQGTYNSPLHF	TGTGCCAGCAGCTCGGGACAGGGAACCTATAATTCACCCCTCCACTTT
-	TRBJ2-2	-	TRBV11-1	15	CASSGDRSYPGELFF	TGTGCCAGCAGCGGCGACAGGTCTTACCCCGGGGAGCTGTTTTTT
TRBD1	TRBJ1-1	-	TRBV29-1	13	CSVEGQTNTEAFF	TGCAGCGTTGAGGGACAGACGAACACTGAAGCTTTCTTT
TRBD1	TRBJ1-2	-	TRBV2	16	CASSRDRGSLNYGYTF	TGTGCCAGCAGTCGGGACAGGGGATCGCTTAACTATGGCTACACCTTC
-	TRBJ1-1	-	TRBV21-1	17	CASSTPGLRGGYTEAFF	TGTGCCAGCAGCACCCCCGGTCTCCGGGGGGGGTACACTGAAGCTTTCTTT
TRBD1	TRBJ2-5	-	TRBV5-1	14	CASRGGTGKETQYF	TGCGCCAGCAGGGGTGGGACAGGGAAAGAGACCCAGTACTTC
TRBD2	TRBJ2-1	once	TRBV10-3	13	CAIGAGGQNEQFF	TGTGCCATCGGGGCGGGGGGGCAGAATGAGCAGTTCTTC
TRBD2	TRBJ2-2	-	TRBV7-3	18	CASSLKPRLAGEAGELFF	TGTGCCAGCAGCTTAAAGCCCCGCCTGGCGGGGGAGGCCGGGGAGCTGTTTTTT
TRBD2	TRBJ2-4	-	TRBV30	20	CAWMARGRLAGGMTKNIQYF	TGTGCCTGGATGGCCCGGGGGCGACTAGCGGGGGGAATGACCAAAAACATTCAGTACTTC
TRBD2	TRBJ2-3	-	TRBV11-2	18	CASSLDLGLAGEGDTQYF	TGTGCCAGCAGCTTAGATTTGGGACTAGCGGGAGAAGGAGATACGCAGTATTTT
-	TRBJ1-1	few	TRBV7-9	12	CASGTRNTEAFF	TGTGCCAGCGGTACACGGAACACTGAAGCTTTCTTT
-	TRBJ2-7	few	TRBV6-1	17	CASSERPSTFPEDEQYF	TGTGCCAGCAGTGAAAGGCCAAGCACTTTTCCTGAGGACGAGCAGTACTTC
-	TRBJ1-1	-	TRBV6-5	15	CASNRPAGPNTEAFF	TGTGCCAGCAATAGACCCGCAGGGCCGAACACTGAAGCTTTCTTT
TRBD1	TRBJ2-5	-	TRBV7-9	15	CASTSTDRDKETQYF	TGTGCCAGCACCTCGACGGACAGGGATAAAGAGACCCAGTACTTC
-	TRBJ1-2	few	TRBV6-6	12	CASSYPGAGYTF	TGTGCCAGCAGTTATCCAGGGGCGGGCTACACCTTC
-	TRBJ1-2	-	TRBV11-2	13	CASSPGREYGYTF	TGTGCCAGCAGCCCCGGACGGGAGTATGGCTACACCTTC
-	TRBJ1-3	-	TRBV4-2	16	CASSQGQAVSGNTIYF	TGTGCCAGCAGCCAAGGACAGGCCGTCTCTGGAAACACCATATATTTT
-	TRBJ1-3	few	TRBV5-1	12	CASRTDENTIYF	TGCGCCAGCCGGACAGACGAAAACACCATATATTTT
TRBD2	TRBJ2-6	-	TRBV2	18	CASRPLAGGGSGANVLTF	TGTGCCAGCAGGCCTCTAGCGGGGGGGGGCTCTGGGGCCAACGTCCTGACTTTC